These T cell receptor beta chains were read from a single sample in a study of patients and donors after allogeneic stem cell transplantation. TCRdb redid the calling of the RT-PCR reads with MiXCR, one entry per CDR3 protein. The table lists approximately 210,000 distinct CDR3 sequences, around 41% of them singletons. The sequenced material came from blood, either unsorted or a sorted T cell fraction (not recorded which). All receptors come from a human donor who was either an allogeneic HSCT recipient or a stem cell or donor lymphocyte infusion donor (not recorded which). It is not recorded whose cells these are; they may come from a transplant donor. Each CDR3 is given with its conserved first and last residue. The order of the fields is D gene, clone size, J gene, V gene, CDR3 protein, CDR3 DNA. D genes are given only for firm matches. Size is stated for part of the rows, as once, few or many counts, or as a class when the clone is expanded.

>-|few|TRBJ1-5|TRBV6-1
CASSERPQHF
TGTGCCAGCAGTGAGAGGCCCCAGCATTTT
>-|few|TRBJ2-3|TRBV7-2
CASSLESGTDTQYF
TGTGCCAGCAGCTTAGAATCTGGGACGGATACGCAGTATTTT
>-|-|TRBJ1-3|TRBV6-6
CASSRGQTGNTIYF
TGTGCCAGCAGCCGAGGACAGACTGGAAACACCATATATTTT
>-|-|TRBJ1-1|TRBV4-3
CATSLGAYTEAFF
TGCGCCACCTCCCTTGGGGCTTACACTGAAGCTTTCTTT
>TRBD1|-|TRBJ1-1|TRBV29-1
CSVGQGLNTEAFF
TGCAGCGTTGGACAGGGCCTGAACACTGAAGCTTTCTTT
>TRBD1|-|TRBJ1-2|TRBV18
CASSPLTGNYGYTF
TGTGCCAGCTCACCACTGACAGGGAACTATGGCTACACCTTC
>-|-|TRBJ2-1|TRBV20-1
CSARAGTYNEQFF
TGCAGTGCTAGGGCCGGGACCTACAATGAGCAGTTCTTC
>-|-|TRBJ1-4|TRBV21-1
CASSNPDNRNEKLFF
TGTGCCAGCAGCAATCCAGATAATCGGAATGAAAAACTGTTTTTT
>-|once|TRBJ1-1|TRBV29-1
CSVRGNRVLNTEAFF
TGCAGCGTTCGGGGGAACAGGGTCCTTAACACTGAAGCTTTCTTT
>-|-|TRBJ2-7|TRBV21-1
CASRDRYNYEQYF
TGTGCTAGTAGGGACAGATACAATTACGAGCAGTACTTC
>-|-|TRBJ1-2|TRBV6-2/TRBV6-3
CASSARGAGGYTF
TGTGCCAGCAGTGCTAGGGGGGCTGGAGGCTACACCTTC
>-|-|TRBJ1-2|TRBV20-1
CSARMTGADYGYTF
TGCAGTGCTAGAATGACCGGGGCGGACTATGGCTACACCTTC
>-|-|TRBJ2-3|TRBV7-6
CASSLGSGAYTDTQYF
TGTGCCAGCAGCTTAGGATCGGGGGCTTACACAGATACGCAGTATTTT
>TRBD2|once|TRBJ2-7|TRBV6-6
CASSPGRGLAGIYEQYF
TGTGCCAGCAGCCCCGGAAGAGGACTAGCGGGAATTTACGAGCAGTACTTC
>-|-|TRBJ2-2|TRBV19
CASSTLGGGTGELFF
TGTGCCAGTAGTACCCTCGGGGGCGGCACCGGGGAGCTGTTTTTT
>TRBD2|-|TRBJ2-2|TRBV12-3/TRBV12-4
CASSKTSGATGELFF
TGTGCCAGCAGTAAAACTAGCGGAGCCACCGGGGAGCTGTTTTTT
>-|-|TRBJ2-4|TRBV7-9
CASSPTGPRGNIQYF
TGTGCCAGCAGCCCTACTGGACCCAGGGGAAACATTCAGTACTTC
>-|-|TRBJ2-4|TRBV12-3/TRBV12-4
CASSLGGVDNIQYF
TGTGCCAGCAGTTTAGGAGGGGTCGATAACATTCAGTACTTC
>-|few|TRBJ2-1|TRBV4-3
CASSQEAWDEQFF
TGCGCCAGCAGCCAAGAGGCTTGGGATGAGCAGTTCTTC
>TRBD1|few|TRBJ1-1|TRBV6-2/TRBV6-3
CATTLRTGGSSNTEAFF
TGTGCCACCACCCTTAGGACAGGGGGCTCTTCCAACACTGAAGCTTTCTTT
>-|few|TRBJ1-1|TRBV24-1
CATSDLQGDEAFF
TGTGCCACCAGTGATTTGCAGGGAGATGAAGCTTTCTTT
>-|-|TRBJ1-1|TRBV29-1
CSVDANEAFF
TGCAGCGTTGATGCCAATGAAGCTTTCTTT
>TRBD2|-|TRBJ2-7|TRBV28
CASSVQIAGNYEQYF
TGTGCCAGCAGTGTACAGATAGCGGGGAACTACGAGCAGTACTTC
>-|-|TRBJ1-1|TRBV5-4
CASSSATESPEAFF
TGTGCCAGCAGCTCTGCCACAGAGTCTCCCGAAGCTTTCTTT
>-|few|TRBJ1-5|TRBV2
CASRDDSLNQPQHF
TGTGCCAGCAGGGACGACAGCCTCAATCAGCCCCAGCATTTT
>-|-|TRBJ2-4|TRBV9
CASSPRAGINIQYF
TGTGCCAGCAGCCCCCGGGCAGGGATTAACATTCAGTACTTC
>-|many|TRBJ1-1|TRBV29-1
CSVMNTEAFF
TGCAGCGTTATGAACACTGAAGCTTTCTTT
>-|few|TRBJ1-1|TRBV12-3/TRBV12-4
CASTLITMNTEAFF
TGTGCCAGCACCTTAATAACCATGAACACTGAAGCTTTCTTT
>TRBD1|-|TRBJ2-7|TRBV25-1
CASSEHGTATYEQYF
TGTGCCAGCAGTGAACATGGGACAGCCACCTACGAGCAGTACTTC
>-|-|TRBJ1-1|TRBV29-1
CSVGQTITEAFF
TGCAGCGTTGGACAAACCATCACTGAAGCTTTCTTT
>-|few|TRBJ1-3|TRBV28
CASMAGSLGNTIYF
TGTGCCAGCATGGCAGGGAGTTTAGGAAACACCATATATTTT
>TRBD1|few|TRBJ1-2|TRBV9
CASSAPGQDSTF
TGTGCCAGCAGCGCACCAGGACAGGATAGTACCTTC
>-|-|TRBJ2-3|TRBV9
CASSVLASTDTQYF
TGTGCCAGCAGCGTATTGGCTAGCACAGATACGCAGTATTTT
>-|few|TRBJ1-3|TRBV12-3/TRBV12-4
CASRSGTSGNTIYF
TGTGCCAGCAGATCAGGGACCTCTGGAAACACCATATATTTT
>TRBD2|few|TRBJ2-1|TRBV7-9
CASSLRLAGVLSYNEQFF
TGTGCCAGCAGCTTAAGACTAGCGGGAGTTCTTTCCTACAATGAGCAGTTCTTC
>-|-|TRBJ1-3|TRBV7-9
CASSRNHVSLSGNTIYF
TGTGCCAGCAGCCGCAACCACGTAAGCCTCTCTGGAAACACCATATATTTT
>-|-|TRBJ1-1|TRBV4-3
CASSQSGYTEAFF
TGCGCCAGCAGCCAGTCAGGGTACACTGAAGCTTTCTTT
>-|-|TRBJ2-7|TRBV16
CASSLRPGSPYEQYF
TGTGCCAGCAGCCTCAGGCCAGGGAGTCCCTACGAGCAGTACTTC
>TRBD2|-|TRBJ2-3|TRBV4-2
CASSQIMGLAGDADTQYF
TGTGCCAGCAGCCAAATTATGGGACTAGCGGGAGATGCAGATACGCAGTATTTT
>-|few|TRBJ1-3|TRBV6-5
CASSYSAFYSGNTIYF
TGTGCCAGCAGTTACTCGGCCTTCTACTCTGGAAACACCATATATTTT
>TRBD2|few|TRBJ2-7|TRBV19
CASSLGLAGYEQYF
TGTGCCAGTAGTCTCGGACTAGCGGGATACGAGCAGTACTTC
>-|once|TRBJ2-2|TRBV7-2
CASSLVEGTHPPNTGELFF
TGTGCCAGCAGCTTAGTGGAGGGGACTCACCCCCCGAACACCGGGGAGCTGTTTTTT
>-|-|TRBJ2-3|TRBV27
CASSFSGQSTDTQYF
TGTGCCAGCAGTTTTAGCGGCCAGAGCACAGATACGCAGTATTTT
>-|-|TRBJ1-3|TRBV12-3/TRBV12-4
CATSTRTISGNTIYF
TGTGCCACCAGTACCCGAACAATCTCTGGAAACACCATATATTTT
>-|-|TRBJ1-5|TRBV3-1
CASSASRGGAQPQHF
TGTGCCAGCAGCGCCTCACGTGGGGGGGCGCAGCCCCAGCATTTT
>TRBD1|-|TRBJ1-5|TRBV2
CASSERQGPQPQHF
TGTGCCAGCAGTGAGAGACAGGGCCCTCAGCCCCAGCATTTT
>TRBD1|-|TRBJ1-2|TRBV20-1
CSAGDRGDYGYTF
TGCAGTGCAGGGGACAGGGGAGACTATGGCTACACCTTC
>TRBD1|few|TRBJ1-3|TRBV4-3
CASSQLGQGRNTIYF
TGCGCCAGCAGCCAACTCGGACAGGGGAGAAACACCATATATTTT
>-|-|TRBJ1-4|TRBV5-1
CASSFGVGNEKLFF
TGCGCCAGCAGCTTTGGTGTCGGGAATGAAAAACTGTTTTTT
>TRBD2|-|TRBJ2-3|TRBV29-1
CSLTGGDTQYF
TGCAGTCTGACGGGAGGGGATACGCAGTATTTT
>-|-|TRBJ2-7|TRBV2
CASSSDGGSYEQYF
TGTGCCAGCAGTTCGGACGGTGGCTCCTACGAGCAGTACTTC
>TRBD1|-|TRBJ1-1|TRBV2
CASQRQGVYTEAFF
TGTGCCAGCCAGAGACAGGGGGTTTACACTGAAGCTTTCTTT
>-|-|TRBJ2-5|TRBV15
CATSRHPHRDAETQYF
TGTGCCACCAGCAGACACCCTCACCGGGACGCAGAGACCCAGTACTTC
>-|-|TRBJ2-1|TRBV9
CASSVEGGPYNEQFF
TGTGCCAGCAGCGTAGAAGGGGGGCCCTACAATGAGCAGTTCTTC
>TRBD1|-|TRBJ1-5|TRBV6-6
CASRDQGALNQPQHF
TGTGCCAGCAGGGATCAGGGGGCCCTCAATCAGCCCCAGCATTTT
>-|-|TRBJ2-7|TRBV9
CASSVGPEIAYEQYF
TGTGCCAGCAGCGTAGGGCCAGAAATTGCCTACGAGCAGTACTTC
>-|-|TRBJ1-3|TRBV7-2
CASSPLTKIRVLSGNTIYF
TGTGCCAGCAGCCCATTGACCAAGATTAGGGTACTCTCTGGAAACACCATATATTTT